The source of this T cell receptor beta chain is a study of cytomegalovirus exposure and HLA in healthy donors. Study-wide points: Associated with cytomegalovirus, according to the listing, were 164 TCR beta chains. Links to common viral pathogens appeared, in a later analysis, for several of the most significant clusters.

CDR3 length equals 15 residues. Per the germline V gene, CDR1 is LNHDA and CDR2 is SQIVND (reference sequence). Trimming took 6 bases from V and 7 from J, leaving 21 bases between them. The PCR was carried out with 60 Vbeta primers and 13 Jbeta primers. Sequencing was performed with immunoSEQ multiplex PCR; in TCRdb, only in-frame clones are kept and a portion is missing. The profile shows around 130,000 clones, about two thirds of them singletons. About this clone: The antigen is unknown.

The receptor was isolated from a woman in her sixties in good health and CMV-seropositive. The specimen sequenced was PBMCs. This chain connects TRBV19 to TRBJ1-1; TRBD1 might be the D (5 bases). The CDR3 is CASRGLGTGKIEAFF. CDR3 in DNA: TGTGCCAGTAGAGGGCTCGGAACAGGTAAGATTGAAGCTTTCTTT.